This T cell receptor (beta chain) comes out of a study of T-cell reconstitution after alpha-beta-depleted transplantation in children. This CDR3 is built from 13 residues. Trimming left V 3 bases short and J 6 bases short, with 8 bases between. Unique molecular identifiers tagged the TCRbeta library. TCRdb itself ran the PCR reads through MiXCR, one entry per CDR3 protein. The sample lists hundreds of thousands of distinct CDR3 sequences; approximately 17% were seen once. There are many counts of this clonotype. V gene TRBV12-3 or TRBV12-4 combines with J gene TRBJ2-2; either TRBD1 or TRBD2 may fit D (5 bases each). This TCR was sampled from a human donor who donated a stem cell graft to a child with acute myeloid leukemia. Here the sequenced sample was PBMCs from the stem cell graft donor, taken from the stem cell graft. In DNA, the CDR3 is TGTGCCAGCAGTTTTGAGGGACCCGGGGAGCTGTTTTTT. It encodes CASSFEGPGELFF.